These 20 T cell receptor beta chains were all obtained from the same sample, sequenced in a study of T and B cells in COVID-19 patients. TRB was amplified from around 250-500 ng of blood genomic DNA. Multiplex PCR with BIOMED2 TRB-A/B primer pools amplified TRB rearrangements. TCRdb recomputed calls from the multiplex PCR reads with MiXCR, one row per CDR3 protein. The profile shows 13,000 to 15,000 distinct CDR3 sequences, approximately 30% of them singletons. The sample comprised blood. The receptors derive from a human donor who had recovered from COVID-19.

This clonotype was counted a single time. The chain is built from TRBV19 and TRBJ1-2, with D possibly matching TRBD1 (5 bases). This CDR3 contains 14 residues. CDR1 is LNHDA and CDR2 is SQIVND in the germline V gene (reference sequence). Trimming pared 7 bases from V and 2 bases from J, leaving 14 bases between. The CDR3: CASIPRGPNYGYTF. DNA for the CDR3: TGTGCCAGTATCCCTCGGGGCCCGAACTATGGCTACACCTTC.

This clonotype was detected only a few times. The rearrangement joins TRBV20-1 to TRBJ2-1; 9 bases line up with TRBD2. This CDR3 spans 13 amino acids. Germline V gene lookup returns CDR1 DFQATT and CDR2 SNEGSKA (reference sequence). The junction had 3 bases not matched to a gene; V was cut back by 0 bases and J by 9 bases. The CDR3 region has the DNA TGCAGTGCTAGAGATGGACTAGCGTTTGAGCAGTTCTTC. Translated, it gives CSARDGLAFEQFF.

This clonotype showed up just a few times. The rearrangement joins TRBV6-1 to TRBJ1-2, with D unclear. Trimming took off 7 bases at V and 11 bases at J, with 32 bases between the two ends. The CDR3 sequence is 17 residues long. Germline CDR1 and CDR2: MNHNS and SASEGT. DNA of the CDR3: TGTGCCAGCATTAATTCAGCCTATCTCGCGCAGGCAACGTGGTACACCTTC. Protein product: CASINSAYLAQATWYTF.

The gene calls are TRBV6-2 or TRBV6-3 and TRBJ2-1; D not resolved. Germline V gene data show CDR1 as MNHEY and CDR2 as SVGEGT. Trimming took 7 bases from V and 0 from J, leaving 7 bases between them. The CDR3 runs 13 residues. CDR3 region: CASTMSSYNEQFF. The CDR3 region has the DNA TGTGCCAGCACCATGAGCTCCTACAATGAGCAGTTCTTC.

This chain connects TRBV29-1 to TRBJ2-1; TRBD1 is a possible D gene (6 bases). Germline CDR1 reads SQVTM; CDR2 reads ANQGSEA. This CDR3 has 12 residues. Trimming pared 4 bases from V and 7 bases from J, leaving 11 bases between. This CDR3 reads CSVGQVRNEQFF. The CDR3 coding sequence is TGCAGCGTTGGACAGGTTCGGAATGAGCAGTTCTTC.

This chain uses TRBV10-1 with TRBJ2-1; D perhaps matches TRBD2 (6 bases). Per germline, CDR1 WNHNN and CDR2 SYGVQD (reference sequence). The CDR3 loop spans 15 amino acids. V was cut by 3 bases and J by 7 bases, with 16 bases left in between. The CDR3 region has the DNA TGCGCCAGCAGTGACGGAGGGATGGGTAAAAATGAGCAGTTCTTC. Translating it yields CASSDGGMGKNEQFF.

This clonotype occurred many times. Here the CDR3 DNA reads TGTGCCAGCAGTTACTCACGTCCGAACAGGGAGTCCGCCGGGGAGCTGTTTTTT. Translating it yields CASSYSRPNRESAGELFF. The rearrangement links TRBV6-6 to TRBJ2-2, with D possibly matching TRBD1 (6 bases). The CDR3 runs to 18 residues. Per germline, CDR1 MNHNY and CDR2 SVGAGI (reference sequence). The germline V and J ends were trimmed by 0 bases and 6 bases, with 20 bases remaining between them.

Turning to this clonotype: Germline is not matched at one junction end, which may reflect a read error. The chain combines TRBV5-6 with TRBJ2-7, with unresolved D. Germline values: CDR1 SGHDT, CDR2 YYEEEE. The CDR3 runs 12 residues. CDR3 nucleotides: TGTGCCCGCAGCTCTAGGACGGGCGAGCAGTACTTC. As protein: CARSSRTGEQYF.

The V gene is TRBV7-9, the J gene TRBJ1-1; D gene ambiguous. Germline V gives CDR1 SEHNR, CDR2 FQNEAQ (reference sequence). The V and J ends lost 6 bases and 3 bases respectively, with 5 bases between them. The CDR3 has 11 amino acids. This CDR3 is CASRRDTEAFF. Written as DNA, the CDR3 is TGTGCCAGCAGGCGGGACACTGAAGCTTTCTTT.

This chain uses TRBV11-1 with TRBJ2-7; 9 bases are a match to TRBD2. The germline gives CDR1 SGHAT, CDR2 FQDESV (reference sequence). J gave up 3 bases and V 1 base, and 4 bases lay outside the gene matches. This CDR3 has 15 residues. CDR3 nucleotides: TGTGCCAGCAGCTTAGGCGGGGGGGGAAACTACGAGCAGTACTTC. Translation gives CASSLGGGGNYEQYF. Full variable domain (outside the CDR3, taken from reference TRBV11-1 and TRBJ2-7): EAEVAQSPRYKITEKSQAVAFWCDPISGHATLYWYRQILGQGPELLVQFQDESVVDDSQLPKDRFSAERLKGVDSTLKIQPAELGDSAMYLCASSLGGGGNYEQYFGPGTRLTVT.

At least ten counts were recorded for this clonotype. This sequence joins TRBV15 and TRBJ2-2, with 7 bases that match TRBD2. Looked up from germline, CDR1 is LNHNV and CDR2 is YYDKDF (reference sequence). J lost 5 bases, V lost 0 bases, and 9 bases had no gene match. The CDR3 runs 17 residues. DNA for the CDR3: TGTGCCACCAGCAGAGAGTGGGACGGGGGGTGGACCGGGGAGCTGTTTTTT. It translates to CATSREWDGGWTGELFF.

This chain joins TRBV20-1 and TRBJ2-7; 11 nucleotides line up with TRBD2. CDR1 is DFQATT and CDR2 is SNEGSKA in the germline V gene (reference sequence). J was trimmed by 4 bases and V by 6 bases; bases with no gene match: 5. This CDR3 region has 13 residues. Here the CDR3 reads CSAPGLAAYEQYF. Here the CDR3 DNA reads TGCAGTGCGCCGGGACTAGCGGCTTACGAGCAGTACTTC.

The chain uses TRBV28 and TRBJ1-4; 10 nucleotides line up with TRBD1. Losses at the gene ends were 6 bases for V and 7 bases for J; bases not matched to a gene: 11. Germline V gives CDR1 MDHEN, CDR2 SYDVKM. This CDR3 is 16 amino acids long. CDR3 DNA: TGTGCCAGCAGCCCACTGACAGGGGGCGCGGGTGAAAAACTGTTTTTT. Protein product: CASSPLTGGAGEKLFF.

In this sample, this clonotype turned up a few times. The rearrangement links TRBV14 to TRBJ1-6; D gene ambiguous. Trimming pared 0 bases from V and 9 bases from J, leaving 15 bases between. CDR1 and CDR2 from the germline V gene are SGHDN and FVKESK. This CDR3 region has 16 residues. CDR3 in amino acids: CASSQDLRPGGSPLHF. CDR3 nucleotide sequence: TGTGCCAGCAGCCAAGATCTAAGGCCGGGCGGTTCACCCCTCCACTTT.

This rearrangement joins TRBV6-5 to TRBJ2-1; 8 positions agree with TRBD1. V trimming: 5 bases; J trimming: 0 bases; junction bases outside the gene matches: 6. The germline V gene encodes CDR1 MNHEY and CDR2 SVGAGI. The CDR3 is 16 amino acids. The CDR3 loop reads CASSDRTGSSYNEQFF. CDR3 coding DNA: TGTGCCAGCAGTGACAGGACAGGGAGCTCCTACAATGAGCAGTTCTTC.

This clonotype was counted between two and nine times. The rearrangement links TRBV7-9 to TRBJ1-2; D ambiguous. Germline V CDR1 and CDR2: SEHNR, FQNEAQ (reference sequence). Trimming left V 5 bases short and J 8 bases short, with 6 bases between. There are 10 residues in the CDR3. In nucleotides, the CDR3 is TGTGCCAGCAGCCGAACAGGCTACACCTTC. It encodes CASSRTGYTF.

V gene TRBV5-1 combines with J gene TRBJ1-1; 8 bases are a match to TRBD1. The V segment lost 4 bases and the J segment 1 base; nucleotides outside the gene matches: 3. The CDR3 consists of 14 residues. CDR1 SGHRS and CDR2 YFSETQ come from the germline V gene. The CDR3 coding sequence is TGCGCCAGCAGCCCCGGACAGGGGAACACTGAAGCTTTCTTT. Translated: CASSPGQGNTEAFF.

This clonotype was counted many times. The chain recombines TRBV15 with TRBJ1-1, with 12 bases aligning to TRBD1. V lost 0 bases, J lost 5 bases, and 7 bases stayed unmatched. This CDR3 spans 17 amino acids. Germline V lookup: CDR1 LNHNV, CDR2 YYDKDF (reference sequence). CDR3 residues: CATSRDRMGQGATEAFF. Written as DNA, the CDR3 is TGTGCCACCAGCAGAGATCGAATGGGACAGGGGGCTACTGAAGCTTTCTTT.

The J gene is TRBJ1-5, the V gene TRBV15; D perhaps matches TRBD1 (5 bases). V lost 5 bases, J lost 3 bases, and 11 bases lay in between. Per germline, CDR1 LNHNV and CDR2 YYDKDF (reference sequence). CDR3 size: 14 residues. The DNA of the CDR3 is TGTGCCACCAGCCTCAGGGACTTCAATCAGCCCCAGCATTTT. It encodes CATSLRDFNQPQHF. Combining the CDR3 with reference TRBV15 and TRBJ1-5 gives the whole variable domain DAMVIQNPRYQVTQFGKPVTLSCSQTLNHNVMYWYQQKSSQAPKLLFHYYDKDFNNEADTPDNFQSRRPNTSFCFLDIRSPGLGDTAMYLCATSLRDFNQPQHFGDGTRLSIL.

This clonotype was seen repeatedly, ten times or more. J is TRBJ1-4 and V is TRBV30; D gene ambiguous. The V gene lost 2 bases and the J gene lost 0 bases, with 10 bases spanning the gap. Germline CDR1 is GTSNPN and CDR2 is SVGIG (reference sequence). The CDR3 covers 15 residues. The CDR3 sequence: CAWSRRRPTNEKLFF. The CDR3, as DNA: TGTGCCTGGAGTAGGAGACGGCCAACTAATGAAAAACTGTTTTTT.